This TCR beta chain was profiled in a study of PD-L1 blockade in urothelial cancer. Study background: Patients' prior chemotherapy regimens numbered 0 to 3. Specimens of blood held a median count of roughly 150,000 T cells. Blood was tested 3 weeks (second dose) and 6 weeks into treatment.

General study results and limits: Pretreatment peripheral blood TCR clonality that fell below the median predicted better survival among the patients studied.

Germline assignment: CDR1 SGHRS and CDR2 YFSETQ. This CDR3 spans 15 amino acids. V lost 0 bases and J lost 12, with 19 bases in between. A note on this clone: What it binds is not known.

Clones were sequenced by immunoSEQ multiplex PCR, and TCRdb holds only the in-frame ones, with some missing. In the table there are some 100,000 clones, roughly nine tenths of which are singletons. J is TRBJ2-1 and V is TRBV5-1, with a weak D call TRBD2 (7 bases). The clonotype originates from an elderly woman with urothelial cancer. The specimen comprised PBMCs, sampled around atezolizumab (anti-PD-L1) treatment. DNA for the CDR3: TGCGCCAGCAGCTTGGTAGGGGGAGGGCCTTCGGGGCAGTTCTTC. Translation gives CASSLVGGGPSGQFF. Full variable domain (outside the CDR3, taken from reference TRBV5-1 and TRBJ2-1): KAGVTQTPRYLIKTRGQQVTLSCSPISGHRSVSWYQQTPGQGLQFLFEYFSETQRNKGNFPGRFSGRQFSNSRSEMNVSTLELGDSALYLCASSLVGGGPSGQFFGPGTRLTVL.